This TCR beta chain was found in a study of CD8+ T cells in alopecia areata listed by TCRdb under 2018. Study-level background: Treated patients were enrolled in an open-label pilot trial of oral tofacitinib at 5 to 10 mg twice daily for moderate-to-severe alopecia areata. Tofacitinib-treated patients had biopsies at baseline and at 4 and 24 weeks of treatment, with a later scalp biopsy in several patients. TCRbeta CDR3 regions were amplified by immunoSEQ multiplex PCR using 35 Vbeta forward and 13 Jbeta reverse primers. In humans, TCRbeta sequencing was performed on scalp tissue and on sorted CD4+ and CD8+ peripheral blood T cells from healthy controls and from patients with patchy or totalis/universalis alopecia areata. Clonality in the scalp was compared among normal scalp (n=4), patchy alopecia areata scalp (n=8), and alopecia totalis/universalis scalp (n=8). In treated patients, disease severity was measured using the SALT score, which gives the percentage of scalp surface area affected. Patients received tofacitinib for 6 to 18 months and were then followed off drug for 6 months to check for delayed response and recurrence. High-throughput TCRbeta sequencing was used to examine T cell clonal expansion in alopecia areata in both the C3H/HeJ mouse model and human patients. RNA was obtained with the PAXgene miRNA kit for fixed scalp, the miRNeasy kit for PBMCs, and the RNeasy kit for mouse skin. The research as a whole found: Tofacitinib significantly lowered scalp clonality and the number of expanded CD8+ clones among the top 100 scalp clones. Unlike mouse skin, which is dominated by gammadelta T cells, normal human skin has resident alphabeta T cells that are also sequenced, and this complicates analysis of the scalp TCR repertoire. During tofacitinib treatment, many expanded lesional clones remained in scalp and blood, and this persistence may partly explain relapse after treatment is stopped. Because the treated cohort was small and had only one nonresponder, larger studies are needed to examine links between baseline CD8+ expansion and response. Compared with normal scalp, lesional scalp, particularly in alopecia totalis/universalis, had higher clonality and more expanded CD8+ clones, which suggests antigenic drive. TCR sequences shared between patients were less clear than in mice, possibly partly because of HLA diversity in the patient population.

Turning to this clone: This receptor's antigen is unknown. Base-call qualities are not available, and no considerably larger clone is one nucleotide away.

The library relied on the immunoSEQ multiplex PCR assay. RNA was extracted from all samples and reverse transcribed into cDNA as template for TCR sequencing. SuperScript III was used to make first-strand cDNA, primed with a 2:1 mix of oligo-dT and random hexamers. A synthetic immune receptor repertoire was used to assess amplification bias, and residual bias was removed computationally. As for how the authors treated the data: Raw reads were preprocessed to remove errors, and CDR3 was defined by IMGT conventions from the conserved cysteine to phenylalanine. Clonality was computed by normalizing Shannon entropy by log2 of the number of productive unique TCRs and subtracting the result from 1. Whether each scalp clone was CD4 or CD8 was inferred by checking scalp TCRbeta sequences against the CD4 and CD8 repertoires from sorted blood. This immuneACCESS table, as held by TCRdb, lists in-frame sequences with V and J called but not all clones. Of the missing ones, under half trace to an unresolved V gene in checked studies; the others have no known cause. From that table come the V and J calls and clone size; the DNA was used to work out D and trimming. Present in this sample are about 92,000 clones, around 40% of which were seen just once. The ten largest clones add up to around 18% of the sample.

V is cut by 5 bases and J by 1 base, and the space between the germline ends is 14 bases. From the cysteine up to the phenylalanine, the CDR3 has a length of 16 residues. Just the 48-base CDR3 DNA is kept, in frame starting at base 1. Based on the germline V gene (reference sequence), the CDR1 and CDR2 sequences are MNHEY and SMNVEV. The time point label corresponds to: 24 weeks on oral tofacitinib. The treatment or condition tag for this specimen amounts to: oral pan-JAK inhibitor, 5-10 mg twice daily. Lesional scalp punch biopsies and peripheral blood were obtained from alopecia areata patients. PBMCs were separated by density centrifugation and stained for CD3, CD4 and CD8, after which CD4+ and CD8+ T cells were sorted on a FACSAria.

This sample comprised CD8+ T cells sorted from blood, obtained at week 24, from a patient treated with tofacitinib. Recombination connected TRBV27 to TRBJ2-2; TRBD1 is perhaps the D gene, given 6 matching bases. The source of this sequence is a human donor with alopecia areata. Read as DNA, the sequence is TGTGCCAGCAGTGGCCCGGAACAGGGGAACACCGGGGAGCTGTTTTTT. Its coded protein is CASSGPEQGNTGELFF.